This entry concerns a single T cell receptor (beta chain). This specimen belongs to a study of cytomegalovirus exposure and HLA in healthy donors. Data came from immunoSEQ multiplex PCR; TCRdb stores just in-frame clones and leaves some out. The sample consists of about 88,000 clones, less than 90% of them appearing once. The CDR3 sequence is 15 residues long. V trimming: 1 base; J trimming: 9 bases; junction bases outside the gene matches: 11. Germline V lookup: CDR1 SGHTA, CDR2 FQGNSA. The receptor was derived from a woman between 18 and 29 years old in good health and CMV-seropositive. The source material was PBMCs. This rearrangement joins TRBV7-2 to TRBJ2-7; TRBD1 matches at 8 bases. The CDR3 coding sequence is TGTGCCAGCAGCTTAGGTCACGGACAGGGAAGGACGCAGTACTTC. Its translation is CASSLGHGQGRTQYF.